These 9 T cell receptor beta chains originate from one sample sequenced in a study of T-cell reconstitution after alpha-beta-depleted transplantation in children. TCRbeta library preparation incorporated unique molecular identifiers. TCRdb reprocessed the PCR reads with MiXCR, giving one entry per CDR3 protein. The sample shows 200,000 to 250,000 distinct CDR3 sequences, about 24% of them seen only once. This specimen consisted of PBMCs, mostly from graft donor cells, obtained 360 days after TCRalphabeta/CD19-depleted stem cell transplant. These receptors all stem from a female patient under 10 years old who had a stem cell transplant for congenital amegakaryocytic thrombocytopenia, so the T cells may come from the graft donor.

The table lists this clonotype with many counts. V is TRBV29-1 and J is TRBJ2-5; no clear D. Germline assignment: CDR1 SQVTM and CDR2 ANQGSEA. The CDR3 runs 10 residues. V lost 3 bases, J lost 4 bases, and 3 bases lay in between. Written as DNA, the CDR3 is TGCAGCGTTGAGGGAGAGACCCAGTACTTC. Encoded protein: CSVEGETQYF. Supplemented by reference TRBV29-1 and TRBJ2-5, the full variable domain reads SAVISQKPSRDICQRGTSLTIQCQVDSQVTMMFWYRQQPGQSLTLIATANQGSEATYESGFVIDKFPISRPNLTFSTLTVSNMSPEDSSIYLCSVEGETQYFGPGTRLLVL.

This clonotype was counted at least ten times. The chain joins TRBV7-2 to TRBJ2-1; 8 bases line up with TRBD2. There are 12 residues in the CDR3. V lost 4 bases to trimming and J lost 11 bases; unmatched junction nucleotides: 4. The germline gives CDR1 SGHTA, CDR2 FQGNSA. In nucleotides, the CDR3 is TGTGCCAGCAGCTCGGGACTAGATAAGCAGTTCTTC. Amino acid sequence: CASSSGLDKQFF.

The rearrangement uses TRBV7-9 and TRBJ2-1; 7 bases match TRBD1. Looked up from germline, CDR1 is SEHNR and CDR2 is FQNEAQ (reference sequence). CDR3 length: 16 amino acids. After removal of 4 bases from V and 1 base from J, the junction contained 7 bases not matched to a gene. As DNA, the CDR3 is TGTGCCAGCAGCTGGGGACAGCTAGAGTCCTACAATGAGCAGTTCTTC. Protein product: CASSWGQLESYNEQFF.

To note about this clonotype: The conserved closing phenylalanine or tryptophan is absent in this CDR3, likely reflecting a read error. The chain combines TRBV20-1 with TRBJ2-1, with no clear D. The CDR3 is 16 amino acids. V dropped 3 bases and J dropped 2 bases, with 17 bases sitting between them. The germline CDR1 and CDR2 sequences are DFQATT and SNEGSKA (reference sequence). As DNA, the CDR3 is TGCAGTGCTAGTCACGGAGCGCGCGTCACCTACAATGAGCAGTTCTCC. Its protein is CSASHGARVTYNEQFS.

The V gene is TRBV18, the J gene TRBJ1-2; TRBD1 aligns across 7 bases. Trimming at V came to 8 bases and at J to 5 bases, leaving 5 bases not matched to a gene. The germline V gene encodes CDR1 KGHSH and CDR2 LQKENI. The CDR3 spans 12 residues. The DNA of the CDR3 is TGTGCCAGCAGGGACAGACAGTATGGCTACACCTTC. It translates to CASRDRQYGYTF. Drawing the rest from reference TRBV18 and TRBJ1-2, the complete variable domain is NAGVMQNPRHLVRRRGQEARLRCSPMKGHSHVYWYRQLPEEGLKFMVYLQKENIIDESGMPKERFSAEFPKEGPSILRIQQVVRGDSAAYFCASRDRQYGYTFGSGTRLTVV.

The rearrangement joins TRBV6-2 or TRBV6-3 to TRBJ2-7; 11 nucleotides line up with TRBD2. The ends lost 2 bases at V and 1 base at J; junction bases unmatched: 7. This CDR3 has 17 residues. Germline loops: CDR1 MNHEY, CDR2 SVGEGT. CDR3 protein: CASSYTALAGGSYEQYF. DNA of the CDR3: TGTGCCAGCAGTTACACAGCCCTAGCGGGAGGTTCCTACGAGCAGTACTTC.

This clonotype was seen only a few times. CDR3 protein: CAWGWALTGEQYF. The CDR3 nucleotides read TGTGCCTGGGGGTGGGCCCTTACGGGCGAGCAGTACTTC. J is TRBJ2-7 and V is TRBV30; no clear D. The CDR3 runs to 13 residues. Germline values: CDR1 GTSNPN, CDR2 SVGIG (reference sequence). Trimming removed 5 bases from V and 6 bases from J, with 17 bases in between.

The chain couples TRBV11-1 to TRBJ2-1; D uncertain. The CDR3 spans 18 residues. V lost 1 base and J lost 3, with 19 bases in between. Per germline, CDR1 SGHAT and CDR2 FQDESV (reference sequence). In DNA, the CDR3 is TGTGCCAGCAGCTTAGACGAAAGCACACTTGTTCTCTACAATGAGCAGTTCTTC. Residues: CASSLDESTLVLYNEQFF.

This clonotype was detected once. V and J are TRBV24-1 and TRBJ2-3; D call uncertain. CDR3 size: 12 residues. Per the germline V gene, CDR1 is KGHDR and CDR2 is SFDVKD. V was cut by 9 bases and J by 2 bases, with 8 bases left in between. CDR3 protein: CATSGYTDTQYF. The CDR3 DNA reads TGTGCCACCTCCGGGTACACAGATACGCAGTATTTT.